One T cell receptor beta chain is described in this entry. It lacks a known antigen. Base quality data are lacking; no much larger clone is found one base away. Unmatched junction bases come to 15, with V trimmed by 8 bases and J by 4 bases. Including the terminal cysteine and phenylalanine, the CDR3 comprises 17 residues. Only the CDR3 DNA is retained, 51 bases long and in frame from the first base. The germline V gene specifies SQVTM as CDR1 and ANQGSEA as CDR2. The High Capacity cDNA Reverse Transcription Kit was used to reverse transcribe all of the isolated RNA, meaning that expressed TCRB transcripts were what got sequenced. Deep immunoSEQ sequencing was applied to naive, central memory and regulatory T cell samples, giving an average of roughly 3.5 million total reads per sample. Sorted cells were lysed in RLT buffer and RNA was extracted with DNase-treated RNeasy Micro or Mini kits, depending on cell number. Each cell subset was processed separately to prevent cross-contamination, with patient and healthy donor samples processed together. The immunoSEQ multiplex PCR was used to amplify TCRB sequences from cDNA, yielding 87-bp fragments that span the CDR3 region. Sequencing of the amplicons was performed on the Illumina HiSeq platform. The source study handled its data this way. PCR bias was corrected computationally using synthetic template baselines, and reads within Hamming distance 2 were collapsed, with unmergeable singletons discarded. Reads were aligned against IMGT to assign V, D and J genes, CDR3 length and insertions or deletions at six rearrangement sites. Within each subset, clonotype counts were normalized to sorted cell number, after which true diversity and Gini coefficients were computed with the tcR R package. The overlap coefficient, calculated on TCRB nucleotide sequences, was used to measure repertoire sharing. TCRdb mirrors the immuneACCESS table, restricted to in-frame sequences. Some clones are absent from its copies; in checked studies, under half trace to an unresolved V gene, and the reason for the others is unknown. The DNA gave D and trimming, while V, J and clone size come from that table. In all, the sample holds 140,000 to 150,000 clones, and about an eighth of those were seen once. Clones ranked in the top ten supply under 1.5% of the sample.

A single peripheral blood draw of about 120 mL on average was collected from each donor into heparinised tubes. A BD FACSAria II and a panel including CD45RO, CCR7, CD25, CD127, CD95 and CD27 were used to sort naive, central memory, regulatory and stem cell-like memory CD4+ T cells. A purity above 98% was achieved for all sorted populations. PBMCs were separated immediately by Lymphoprep density gradient centrifugation and were stained directly, without being cultured. So that batch effects would be minimized, each experiment stained and sorted samples in pairs, pairing one healthy donor with one patient. The sample originates from a study of beta chain features in type 1 diabetes (dated by TCRdb to the late 2010s). Study-wide context: Mean age, gender distribution, total cell number and subset yield did not differ between patients and healthy donors. A total of 90 million to 140 million sorted cells were examined across all samples, and RNA yield correlated strongly with the number of cells per subset. In the study, recently diagnosed type 1 diabetes patients and matched healthy donors were compared on the TCRB repertoires of their sorted circulating CD4+ T cell subsets. Whereas all 30 or so donors provided naive and central memory subsets, regulatory and stem cell-like memory subsets were isolated from just 8 patients and about 8 healthy donors. Here is what the overall study found, with its caveats: In all four CD4+ subsets, TCRB CDR3 length was moderately but significantly shorter in type 1 diabetes patients. Shorter templates might have been favored by PCR, but patient and control samples were amplified and corrected together, so both groups would have been affected equally by any skew. At VDJ recombination sites, type 1 diabetes patients had fewer insertions and more deleted nucleotides, which implies abnormalities in thymic rearrangement. Naive, central memory and regulatory TCRB repertoires appeared more similar among patients than among healthy donors. Because the HLA sub-analyses included only small numbers of individuals, any influence of HLA type on TCRB rearrangement was left unresolved. Because cDNA rather than genomic DNA was sequenced, highly expressing activated cells could have been over-represented, although no difference in activation and CD3 levels was found between groups.

The V gene is TRBV29-1 and the J gene is TRBJ2-1, with 12 junctional bases fitting TRBD2. The sequence derives from a man aged 18 to 35 with type 1 diabetes. The sequencing input was central memory CD4+ T cells from blood. The CDR3 region reads CSPAPPTSGGRYNEQFF. The DNA sequence is given as TGCAGCCCCGCCCCCCCTACTAGCGGGGGGAGATACAATGAGCAGTTCTTC.